Listed here is a single T cell receptor (beta chain). Its matching antigen is unknown. Researchers ran the PCR with 60 Vbeta and 13 Jbeta primers. Measured with immunoSEQ multiplex PCR; TCRdb has only the in-frame clones, and not every one. This sample has around 95,000 clones; approximately 79% occur once, and the top ten carry about 1.7%. Germline V gene sequence: CDR1 SGHVS, CDR2 FQNEAQ. The CDR3 has 15 residues. V lost 0 bases and J lost 4, with 10 bases in between. This entry is derived from a study of cytomegalovirus exposure and HLA in healthy donors. Study-level points and caveats: The analysis excluded some indistinguishable V segments, including TRBV6-2 and TRBV6-3. A few of the chains that were CMV-associated were confirmed in vitro to be specific for CMV antigens. With later analysis, a missense DCLRE1C variant became linked to TCR beta V- and J-gene trimming.

This TCR derives from a male donor in good health and CMV-seronegative. Sequenced: PBMCs. The gene calls are TRBV7-8 and TRBJ1-3; possibly TRBD1 for D (6 bases). CDR3 bases: TGTGCCAGCAGCTTAGCGTGGGGGCGCGGAAACACCATATATTTT. It translates to CASSLAWGRGNTIYF.